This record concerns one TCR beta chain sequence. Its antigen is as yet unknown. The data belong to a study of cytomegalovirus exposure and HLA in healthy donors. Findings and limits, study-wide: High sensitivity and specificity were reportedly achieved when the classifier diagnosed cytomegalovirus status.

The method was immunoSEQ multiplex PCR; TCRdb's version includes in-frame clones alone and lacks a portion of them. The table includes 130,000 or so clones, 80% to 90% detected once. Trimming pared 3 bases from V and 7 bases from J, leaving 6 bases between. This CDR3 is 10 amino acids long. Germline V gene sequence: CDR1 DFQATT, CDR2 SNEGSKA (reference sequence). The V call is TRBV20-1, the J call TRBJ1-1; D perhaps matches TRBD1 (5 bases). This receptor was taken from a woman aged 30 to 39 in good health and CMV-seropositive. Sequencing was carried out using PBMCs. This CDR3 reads CSARGGEAFF. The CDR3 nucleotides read TGCAGTGCTAGGGGGGGTGAAGCTTTCTTT.